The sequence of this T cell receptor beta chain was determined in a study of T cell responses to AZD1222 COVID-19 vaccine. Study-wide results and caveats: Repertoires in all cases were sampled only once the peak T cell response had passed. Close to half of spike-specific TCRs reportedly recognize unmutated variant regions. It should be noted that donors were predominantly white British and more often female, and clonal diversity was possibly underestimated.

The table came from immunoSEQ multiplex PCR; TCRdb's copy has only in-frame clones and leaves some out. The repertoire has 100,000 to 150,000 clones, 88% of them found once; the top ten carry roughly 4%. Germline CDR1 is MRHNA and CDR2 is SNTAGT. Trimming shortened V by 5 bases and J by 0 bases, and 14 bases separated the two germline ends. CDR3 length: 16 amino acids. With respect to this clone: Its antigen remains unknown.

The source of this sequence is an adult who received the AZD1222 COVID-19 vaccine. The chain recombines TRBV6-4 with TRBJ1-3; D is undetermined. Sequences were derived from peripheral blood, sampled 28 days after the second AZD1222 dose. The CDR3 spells CASSPSPGISGNTIYF. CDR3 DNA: TGTGCCAGCAGTCCTTCTCCCGGGATCTCTGGAAACACCATATATTTT.